The 27 T cell receptor beta chains given below trace back to one sample, sequenced in a study of cytomegalovirus exposure and HLA in healthy donors. The PCR had 60 Vbeta and 13 Jbeta primers. Sequencing was performed with immunoSEQ multiplex PCR; in TCRdb, only in-frame clones are kept and a portion is missing. This table has approximately 140,000 clones, over 75% appearing once. The material sequenced was PBMCs. Receptors originate from a woman aged 35 to 49 in good health and CMV-seronegative.

This chain links TRBV28 with TRBJ2-3, with 11 bases aligning to TRBD2. V lost 3 bases and J lost 3; bases outside the gene matches: 2. Germline-derived CDR1 and CDR2 are MDHEN and SYDVKM. There are 15 residues in the CDR3. The CDR3 region is CASSLGLAVTDTQYF. CDR3 sequence (DNA): TGTGCCAGCAGTTTGGGACTAGCGGTAACAGATACGCAGTATTTT.

The rearrangement links TRBV7-2 to TRBJ2-3, with 14 positions matching TRBD2. The CDR3 is 18 residues long. Germline CDR1 SGHTA, CDR2 FQGNSA. Germline trimming cut 5 bases from V and 0 bases from J; bases unmatched to any gene: 7. CDR3 protein: CASSPGLAGEASTDTQYF. The CDR3 DNA reads TGTGCCAGCAGCCCGGGACTAGCGGGAGAGGCTAGCACAGATACGCAGTATTTT.

The chain combines TRBV28 with TRBJ2-3; weak D call: TRBD1 (5 bases). CDR3 length: 16 residues. From germline, CDR1 is MDHEN and CDR2 SYDVKM. V gave up 2 bases and J gave up 3 bases, with 15 bases separating them. CDR3 sequence: CASSLSATALTDTQYF. The CDR3 DNA follows: TGTGCCAGCAGTTTAAGCGCGACAGCTCTAACAGATACGCAGTATTTT.

The chain is built from TRBV5-6 and TRBJ1-2; D is ambiguous. The CDR3 totals 16 residues. V dropped 0 bases and J dropped 8 bases, with 20 bases sitting between them. Germline CDR1 and CDR2: SGHDT and YYEEEE. DNA of the CDR3: TGTGCCAGCAGCTTGGTTACAGTTTTGACGACGGAAGGCTACACCTTC. Amino acids: CASSLVTVLTTEGYTF.

This chain joins TRBV10-3 and TRBJ1-1; D is unclear. The CDR3 is 12 residues long. The germline gives CDR1 ENHRY, CDR2 SYGVKD. V was shortened by 10 bases and J by 0 bases, with 9 bases between the two germline ends. Here the CDR3 reads CATSYLNTEAFF. In DNA, the CDR3 is TGTGCCACCTCGTATCTGAACACTGAAGCTTTCTTT.

The CDR3 DNA is TGTGCCAGCAGTTTTCGGCGGTCCAACACTGAAGCTTTCTTT. Its protein product is CASSFRRSNTEAFF. V usage is TRBV28 and J usage is TRBJ1-1, with D hard to call. Germline V CDR1 and CDR2: MDHEN, SYDVKM. CDR3 length: 14 residues. Trimming pared 3 bases from V and 2 bases from J, leaving 10 bases between.

CDR3 residues: CASSWSTGRGNTIYF. The DNA of the CDR3 is TGTGCCAGCAGCTGGTCGACAGGGCGCGGAAACACCATATATTTT. V usage is TRBV5-4 and J usage is TRBJ1-3; 7 bases are shared with TRBD1. CDR3 length: 15 amino acids. J lost 4 bases, V lost 3 bases, and 7 bases had no gene match. Germline CDR1 reads SGHNT; CDR2 reads YYREEE (reference sequence). The full variable domain, completed using reference TRBV5-4 and TRBJ1-3, is ETGVTQSPTHLIKTRGQQVTLRCSSQSGHNTVSWYQQALGQGPQFIFQYYREEENGRGNFPPRFSGLQFPNYSSELNVNALELDDSALYLCASSWSTGRGNTIYFGEGSWLTVV.

This clone appeared once. The chain couples TRBV6-6 to TRBJ2-7; D not resolved. The CDR3 length is 13 residues. Looked up from germline, CDR1 is MNHNY and CDR2 is SVGAGI (reference sequence). Trimming removed 6 bases at V and 5 bases at J, with 14 bases between. CDR3 residues: CASSLVGGDEQYF. CDR3 sequence (DNA): TGTGCCAGCAGCCTCGTTGGTGGAGACGAGCAGTACTTC.

The rearrangement joins TRBV11-1 to TRBJ2-1; 12 bases line up with TRBD2. V shed 10 bases and J 10 bases; nucleotides not matched to a gene: 11. CDR3 size: 14 residues. The germline gives CDR1 SGHAT, CDR2 FQDESV (reference sequence). The CDR3 sequence is CATQPRLAGVEQFF. The CDR3 DNA reads as TGTGCCACCCAACCCAGACTAGCGGGAGTGGAGCAGTTCTTC.

The chain uses TRBV7-8 and TRBJ2-1; 10 nucleotides match TRBD1. Trimming removed 4 bases from V and 7 bases from J; junction bases left unmatched: 10. The CDR3 runs 16 residues. The germline CDR1 and CDR2 sequences are SGHVS and FQNEAQ. The CDR3 here is CASSSPRGQGSNEQFF. In nucleotides, the CDR3 is TGTGCCAGCAGCTCGCCCCGGGGACAGGGGAGTAATGAGCAGTTCTTC.

The chain carries TRBV19 and TRBJ2-3, with a tentative D call TRBD2 (6 bases). This CDR3 spans 15 amino acids. Trimming left V 7 bases short and J 2 bases short, with 16 bases between. The germline gives CDR1 LNHDA, CDR2 SQIVND (reference sequence). CDR3 loop: CASKRTIQITDTQYF. CDR3 nucleotides: TGTGCCAGTAAACGGACTATCCAAATCACAGATACGCAGTATTTT.

V usage is TRBV6-5 and J usage is TRBJ2-1; D might be TRBD2 (6 bases). There are 14 residues in the CDR3. The V gene's germline CDR1 is MNHEY and CDR2 SVGAGI. The V and J ends lost 4 bases and 12 bases respectively, with 19 bases between them. The CDR3 reads CASSSPLLGGAQFF. The CDR3 DNA reads TGTGCCAGCAGTTCCCCCCTACTCGGCGGGGCGCAGTTCTTC.

The rearrangement joins TRBV10-3 to TRBJ2-1; 10 positions match TRBD1. CDR3 length equals 16 residues. The germline CDR1 and CDR2 sequences are ENHRY and SYGVKD. With 10 bases clipped from V and 0 bases from J, the junction kept 9 bases outside the gene matches. CDR3 protein: CATKGQGPTSYNEQFF. In nucleotides, the CDR3 is TGTGCCACCAAGGGACAGGGGCCGACCTCCTACAATGAGCAGTTCTTC.

This chain uses TRBV5-4 with TRBJ2-3; 14 positions agree with TRBD2. Losses at the gene ends were 0 bases for V and 6 bases for J; bases not matched to a gene: 3. The CDR3 loop spans 16 amino acids. Germline lookup yields CDR1 SGHNT and CDR2 YYREEE (reference sequence). The chain's CDR3 is CASSLDGTSGSDTQYF. The DNA of the CDR3 is TGTGCCAGCAGCTTGGACGGGACTAGCGGGAGTGATACGCAGTATTTT.

The chain joins TRBV2 to TRBJ2-7; D is perhaps TRBD2 (5 bases). The V gene lost 3 bases and the J gene lost 6 bases, with 6 bases spanning the gap. CDR1 SNHLY and CDR2 FYNNEI come from the germline V gene. The CDR3 has 11 amino acids. This CDR3 is CASSDGGEQYF. CDR3 DNA sequence: TGTGCCAGCAGTGACGGAGGCGAGCAGTACTTC.

The genes are TRBV29-1 and TRBJ1-3, with D possibly being TRBD1 (5 bases). V was cut by 5 bases and J by 8 bases, with 10 bases left in between. Germline lookup yields CDR1 SQVTM and CDR2 ANQGSEA. The CDR3 spans 11 residues. DNA for the CDR3: TGCAGCGTTAGGGGAGGAGACACCATATATTTT. Its protein is CSVRGGDTIYF. The full variable domain, its missing parts supplied by reference TRBV29-1 and TRBJ1-3, is SAVISQKPSRDICQRGTSLTIQCQVDSQVTMMFWYRQQPGQSLTLIATANQGSEATYESGFVIDKFPISRPNLTFSTLTVSNMSPEDSSIYLCSVRGGDTIYFGEGSWLTVV.

The genes are TRBV6-1 and TRBJ1-5; no reliable D call. Trimming removed 4 bases at V and 2 bases at J, with 12 bases between. The CDR3 spans 15 residues. Germline CDR1 MNHNS, CDR2 SASEGT. CDR3 loop: CASSGSGSGNQPQHF. The CDR3 DNA follows: TGTGCCAGCAGTGGGTCGGGTAGTGGCAATCAGCCCCAGCATTTT.

The chain is built from TRBV4-2 and TRBJ2-3; D perhaps matches TRBD2 (5 bases). V was trimmed by 3 bases and J by 0 bases, leaving 10 bases between them. This CDR3 has 15 residues. Germline lookup yields CDR1 LGHNA and CDR2 YNFKEQ. This chain's CDR3 is CASSHGLPSTDTQYF. The CDR3 region has the DNA TGTGCCAGCAGCCATGGACTCCCAAGCACAGATACGCAGTATTTT.

The chain recombines TRBV2 with TRBJ2-7; 16 nucleotides align to TRBD2. CDR1 SNHLY and CDR2 FYNNEI come from the germline V gene. Trimming at V came to 7 bases and at J to 6 bases, leaving 9 bases not matched to a gene. The CDR3 sequence is 16 residues long. Here the CDR3 DNA reads TGTGCCAGCAAGTCCGGGACTAGCGGGAGGGCCGGCGAGCAGTACTTC. Encoded protein: CASKSGTSGRAGEQYF.

The chain uses TRBV9 and TRBJ1-3, with D maybe TRBD1 (5 bases). V was trimmed by 3 bases and J by 4 bases, leaving 17 bases between them. This CDR3 has 16 residues. Germline loops: CDR1 SGDLS, CDR2 YYNGEE. The CDR3 bases are TGTGCCAGCAGCGGGGCACGGGCAGGGCCCGGAAACACCATATATTTT. Its translation: CASSGARAGPGNTIYF.

This clone was detected only once. An end of the junction differs from the germline gene, which may be a read error. The chain is built from TRBV7-9 and TRBJ1-2; no reliable D call. Germline V gene data show CDR1 as SEHNR and CDR2 as FQNEAQ (reference sequence). This CDR3 has 13 residues. The DNA of the CDR3 is TGTTCCAGCAGCTTAGTAGGGAGGGTCGGCTACACCTTC. Its translation: CSSSLVGRVGYTF.

This clone was counted once. The genes are TRBV7-2 and TRBJ2-7; TRBD2 aligns across 11 bases. The CDR3 runs 14 residues. J lost 7 bases, V lost 5 bases, and 7 bases had no gene match. Looked up from germline, CDR1 is SGHTA and CDR2 is FQGNSA. CDR3 bases: TGTGCCAGCAGCATACTAGCGGGAGTCGGGGAGCAGTACTTC. Translated: CASSILAGVGEQYF.

The chain combines TRBV7-9 with TRBJ1-2; tentative D call: TRBD1 (5 bases). Trimming took off 2 bases at V and 2 bases at J, with 9 bases between the two ends. CDR1 is SEHNR and CDR2 is FQNEAQ in the germline V gene (reference sequence). The CDR3 is 14 amino acids. The CDR3 region is CASSLLAGNYGYTF. The CDR3 coding sequence is TGTGCCAGCAGCTTACTTGCAGGGAACTATGGCTACACCTTC.

This clone was counted only a few times. The chain uses TRBV7-8 and TRBJ2-3; 8 bases match TRBD1. The V gene end was trimmed by 1 base and the J gene end by 5 bases; junction bases not matched to a gene: 2. The CDR3 is made up of 14 amino acids. Germline CDR1 and CDR2: SGHVS and FQNEAQ. The CDR3 reads CASSLVGTGDTQYF. The CDR3, as DNA: TGTGCCAGCAGCTTAGTGGGGACAGGAGATACGCAGTATTTT.

V gene TRBV30 combines with J gene TRBJ2-2; D is uncertain. V was shortened by 2 bases and J by 8 bases, with 12 bases between the two germline ends. The CDR3 length is 13 residues. Germline V lookup: CDR1 GTSNPN, CDR2 SVGIG (reference sequence). CDR3 sequence (DNA): TGTGCCTGGAGTCGCGACACCCGGGGGGAGCTGTTTTTT. It is translated as CAWSRDTRGELFF.

V gene TRBV9 combines with J gene TRBJ1-1; the D gene is possibly TRBD1 (6 bases). Germline CDR1 and CDR2: SGDLS and YYNGEE. The CDR3 is made up of 13 amino acids. V lost 3 bases to trimming and J lost 6 bases, with 12 bases between them. The CDR3 DNA follows: TGTGCCAGCAGCGCCTCCGGGACATCTGAAGCTTTCTTT. This encodes CASSASGTSEAFF.

The rearrangement links TRBV11-3 to TRBJ2-1; 10 bases are shared with TRBD2. Germline loops: CDR1 SGHNT, CDR2 YENEEA. The CDR3 runs 16 residues. V gave up 4 bases and J gave up 5 bases; unmatched junction bases: 8. As DNA, the CDR3 is TGTGCCAGCAGCTCCGCGGAAGCGGGAGGGAACAATGAGCAGTTCTTC. This sequence encodes CASSSAEAGGNNEQFF. Based on the CDR3 plus reference TRBV11-3 and TRBJ2-1, the full variable domain is EAGVVQSPRYKIIEKKQPVAFWCNPISGHNTLYWYLQNLGQGPELLIRYENEEAVDDSQLPKDRFSAERLKGVDSTLKIQPAELGDSAVYLCASSSAEAGGNNEQFFGPGTRLTVL.